The rows below give T cell receptor beta chains drawn from one sample of a study of beta chain features in type 1 diabetes. Clones were sequenced by immunoSEQ multiplex PCR, and TCRdb holds only the in-frame ones, with some missing. Here the sample spans 810,000 or so clones, roughly a sixth being singletons. Source material: naive CD4+ T cells from blood. Source of these receptors: a young woman in good health. Both conserved end residues are part of each CDR3. A D gene is named only where the DNA matches it firmly.

v_call d_call cdr3_aa
TRBV19 - CASSIGQNTDTQYF
TRBV6-5 - CASSLQGGGYNEQFF
TRBV9 - CASSTGTNQPQHF
TRBV4-3 TRBD2 CASSPGLGTTNPSSYNEQFF
TRBV9 - CASSVGILNNEQFF
TRBV9 TRBD2 CASSAGLAGRSAGELFF
TRBV2 - CASSEGRSTDTQYF
TRBV28 - CASSLFGLSVERGGELFF
TRBV9 - CASSPSTPSYNEQFF
TRBV15 - CATSPNGWREGFNEQFF
TRBV5-6 TRBD1 CASSPADRTYEQYF
TRBV19 - CASASRGIRYGYTF
TRBV11-1 - CASSPHRGPISEQYF
TRBV7-8 - CASRSGETQYF
TRBV4-3 - CASSQDLLKGRYEQYF
TRBV13 - CASSRSPPTQYF
TRBV11-2 TRBD2 CASRHPTSGQETQYF
TRBV2 - CASSVTGEGGQQFF
TRBV6-1 - CASSLLGTAQETQYF
TRBV10-3 TRBD1 CATQTGFQETQYF
TRBV7-9 - CASSLGGGRGYGYTF
TRBV28 - CASSLTPSNEKLFF
TRBV14 TRBD1 CASSQVGTVYNEQFF
TRBV15 TRBD1 CATSRRGQSSNEQFF
TRBV2 - CASRDSGFYEQYF
TRBV19 - CASTLTSPTSYNEQFF
TRBV18 - CASSPLEETQYF
TRBV19 - CASSINGLQETQYF
TRBV28 - CASSLGGAGNQPQHF
TRBV28 - CASTESTDTQYF
TRBV18 - CASSPVSISGANVLTF
TRBV10-3 - CAIEGGGEQFF
TRBV5-6 - CASSLDYEQYF
TRBV9 - CASSVLADTYNEQFF
TRBV19 - CASGQQGGREQFF
TRBV11-3 - CASSWGGTYNEQFF
TRBV7-9 TRBD1 CASSTGTGQETQYF
TRBV5-1 TRBD1 CASSPRTGSYEQYF
TRBV7-9 TRBD2 CASSSYFSGSSYNEQFF
TRBV19 - CASSISAGISQQYF
TRBV18 - CASSPQQETQYF
TRBV7-6 TRBD2 CASSFTAGGSSGANVLTF